What follows are 17 T cell receptor beta chains derived from one specimen sequenced in a study of T cells expressing NK-cell markers. With the 5' RACE reads reprocessed, TCRdb shows one record per CDR3 protein and no DNA. The table for this sample gives about 410,000 distinct CDR3 sequences. The material sequenced was blood T cells: a sorted CD56 or NKG2C T cell subset, CD4+ or CD8+ T cells, or bulk PBMC T cells (not recorded which). Receptors were obtained from a woman aged 45-59 years in good health.

V and J are TRBV4-2 and TRBJ2-2; TCRdb outputs TRBD2, but without DNA this stays unchecked. Per germline, CDR1 LGHNA and CDR2 YNFKEQ. The CDR3 contains 17 residues. CDR3 protein: CASTLGRTSGITGELFF.

The genes are TRBV19 and TRBJ2-1; absent DNA, TCRdb's TRBD2 call cannot be checked. The CDR3 has 15 amino acids. Germline V gives CDR1 LNHDA, CDR2 SQIVND (reference sequence). CDR3 sequence reads: CASRFASGAYNEQFF.

This chain uses TRBV30 with TRBJ2-1; TCRdb returns TRBD2, unconfirmable since there is no DNA. The length of the CDR3 is 17 residues. Per germline, CDR1 GTSNPN and CDR2 SVGIG (reference sequence). CDR3 sequence reads: CAWSVSPFSGRAGEQFF.

The chain uses TRBV18 and TRBJ2-2. The V gene's germline CDR1 is KGHSH and CDR2 LQKENI. There are 17 residues in the CDR3. The CDR3 sequence: CASSPPQRTTNTGELFF.

This chain's CDR3 is CASSSGLQNIQYF. This chain joins TRBV7-9 and TRBJ2-4; TCRdb names TRBD2, which stays unverified in the absence of DNA. This CDR3 is 13 amino acids long. Looked up from germline, CDR1 is SEHNR and CDR2 is FQNEAQ (reference sequence).

The rearrangement links TRBV12-3 or TRBV12-4 to TRBJ2-5. The CDR3 loop spans 13 amino acids. CDR3 sequence: CASSLSGWETQYF.

The gene calls are TRBV14 and TRBJ2-1; TCRdb proposes TRBD1, but this gene call is untestable without DNA. Looked up from germline, CDR1 is SGHDN and CDR2 is FVKESK. This CDR3 is 16 amino acids long. The CDR3 protein is CASSHRDKIRGNEQFF.

This chain connects TRBV10-3 to TRBJ1-1. The CDR3 is 13 amino acids. Germline-derived CDR1 and CDR2 are ENHRY and SYGVKD. CDR3 in amino acids: CAISSTGSTEAFF.

This chain uses TRBV7-8 with TRBJ2-3; TCRdb gives TRBD2 as the D gene, but with no DNA this cannot be confirmed. CDR3 length: 12 residues. Per germline, CDR1 SGHVS and CDR2 FQNEAQ. CDR3 residues: CTSGRAPDTQYF.

The chain combines TRBV7-9 with TRBJ2-7; with no DNA, the TCRdb D assignment of TRBD2 cannot be verified. The V gene's germline CDR1 is SEHNR and CDR2 FQNEAQ (reference sequence). The CDR3 length is 15 residues. The CDR3 loop reads CASSPGGAGGHEQYF. Supplemented by reference TRBV7-9 and TRBJ2-7, the full variable domain reads DTGVSQNPRHKITKRGQNVTFRCDPISEHNRLYWYRQTLGQGPEFLTYFQNEAQLEKSRLLSDRFSAERPKGSFSTLEIQRTEQGDSAMYLCASSPGGAGGHEQYFGPGTRLTVT.

The V gene is TRBV7-9, the J gene TRBJ2-5. Germline V gene lookup returns CDR1 SEHNR and CDR2 FQNEAQ (reference sequence). The CDR3 contains 14 residues. The CDR3 reads CASSLVSERETQYF.

The rearrangement uses TRBV29-1 and TRBJ1-1; the TRBD1 assignment by TCRdb is unverifiable without DNA. Germline V lookup: CDR1 SQVTM, CDR2 ANQGSEA. The CDR3 extends over 14 amino acids. The CDR3 sequence is CSVGGGQGWAEAFF.

This chain joins TRBV5-1 and TRBJ2-2; TCRdb picks TRBD1, but there is no DNA to check that call. Germline CDR1 and CDR2: SGHRS and YFSETQ. The CDR3 contains 15 residues. The CDR3 sequence: CASSPGAGFAGELFF.

V is TRBV7-8 and J is TRBJ2-1; checking the TCRdb D call of TRBD1 is not possible without DNA. The germline V gene encodes CDR1 SGHVS and CDR2 FQNEAQ. The length of the CDR3 is 15 residues. The CDR3 is CASSPGRLTHNEQFF.

This chain uses TRBV5-1 with TRBJ2-3. CDR1 is SGHRS and CDR2 is YFSETQ in the germline V gene. This CDR3 spans 14 amino acids. CDR3 sequence: CASSPDTITDTQYF.

The rearrangement joins TRBV28 to TRBJ2-1; TCRdb selects TRBD2, and the lack of DNA leaves this call unchecked. Germline CDR1 and CDR2: MDHEN and SYDVKM. There are 14 residues in the CDR3. The CDR3 here is CASSSRPLAGEQFF.

The V gene is TRBV5-1, the J gene TRBJ1-2. CDR1 SGHRS and CDR2 YFSETQ come from the germline V gene. The CDR3 consists of 16 residues. Here the CDR3 reads CASRLPEERVFSGYTF. Full variable domain (rest looked up from reference TRBV5-1 and TRBJ1-2): KAGVTQTPRYLIKTRGQQVTLSCSPISGHRSVSWYQQTPGQGLQFLFEYFSETQRNKGNFPGRFSGRQFSNSRSEMNVSTLELGDSALYLCASRLPEERVFSGYTFGSGTRLTVV.